Shown below are 8 T cell receptor beta chains from a single sample sequenced in a study of shared clonotypes between healthy human individuals. Only in-frame clones appear in the TCRdb table, and some are missing; sequencing was by immunoSEQ multiplex PCR. The table has approximately 940,000 clones, 70% to 85% seen once. The sequencing sample was made of memory CD4+ T cells sorted from blood. The subset was: CD45RA-negative fraction. The receptors originated from a young man in good health.

Remarks on this clone: The junction differs from germline at one of its ends, possibly a read error. V is TRBV7-7 and J is TRBJ2-2; D gene unclear. This CDR3 contains 13 residues. Germline V CDR1 and CDR2: SSHAT, FNYEAQ (reference sequence). The CDR3 region has the DNA TGTGCTAGCAGCTTAGGACACACCGGGGAGCTGTTTTTT. Residues: CASSLGHTGELFF. The whole variable domain, remainder taken from reference TRBV7-7 and TRBJ2-2, is GAGVSQSPRYKVTKRGQDVTLRCDPISSHATLYWYQQALGQGPEFLTYFNYEAQPDKSGLPSDRFSAERPEGSISTLTIQRTEQRDSAMYRCASSLGHTGELFFGEGSRLTVL.

The V call is TRBV30, the J call TRBJ2-7; 7 bases fit TRBD1. The germline V gene has CDR1 GTSNPN and CDR2 SVGIG (reference sequence). This CDR3 region has 14 residues. Germline trimming cut 2 bases from V and 1 base from J; bases unmatched to any gene: 5. The CDR3, as DNA: TGTGCCTGGAGTCGGGGCAGGGGGTCCTACGAGCAGTACTTC. It encodes CAWSRGRGSYEQYF.

The J gene is TRBJ1-1, the V gene TRBV28; D not certain. The V end was cut by 6 bases, the J end by 6 bases, with 11 bases between. The CDR3 is 12 amino acids. In germline, CDR1 is MDHEN, CDR2 SYDVKM. CDR3 nucleotide sequence: TGTGCCAGCAGAGGGAATCCCCCTGAAGCTTTCTTT. It codes for CASRGNPPEAFF.

V usage is TRBV10-1 and J usage is TRBJ2-5; no reliable D call. The V end lost 0 bases, the J end lost 5 bases, and 13 bases lay between the germline ends. The CDR3 loop spans 15 amino acids. CDR1 is WNHNN, CDR2 SYGVQD, per germline (reference sequence). CDR3 in amino acids: CASSESPAFGETQYF. CDR3 in DNA: TGCGCCAGCAGTGAGTCCCCGGCCTTCGGGGAGACCCAGTACTTC.

This rearrangement joins TRBV18 to TRBJ2-7; D not certain. This CDR3 is 12 amino acids long. Trimming removed 2 bases at V and 5 bases at J, with 7 bases between. Germline V CDR1 and CDR2: KGHSH, LQKENI. CDR3 in DNA: TGTGCCAGCTCACCAAAAGGGCACGAGCAGTACTTC. It translates to CASSPKGHEQYF.

This chain connects TRBV18 to TRBJ2-3; D possibly corresponds to TRBD2 (6 bases). Trimming cost V 3 bases and J 0 bases, with 13 bases left between them. The CDR3 runs to 16 residues. Germline V gene sequence: CDR1 KGHSH, CDR2 LQKENI. The CDR3 sequence: CASSPRLVGSTDTQYF. CDR3 nucleotides: TGTGCCAGCTCACCCCGACTAGTAGGGAGCACAGATACGCAGTATTTT.

This clone was observed many times. This chain links TRBV29-1 with TRBJ1-5, with 8 bases aligning to TRBD1. The V segment lost 6 bases and the J segment 6 bases; nucleotides outside the gene matches: 7. CDR1 is SQVTM and CDR2 is ANQGSEA in the germline V gene. The CDR3 spans 13 residues. CDR3 nucleotides: TGCAGCGTCACAGGGGGTTTGGGTCAGCCCCAGCATTTT. It encodes CSVTGGLGQPQHF.

This clone was seen only a few times. This sequence joins TRBV5-1 and TRBJ2-7; D not certain. V lost 4 bases and J 0 bases, leaving 11 bases between the germline ends. Per germline, CDR1 SGHRS and CDR2 YFSETQ. The CDR3 loop spans 14 amino acids. CDR3 bases: TGCGCCAGCAGCCCGAGGACCGCCTCCTACGAGCAGTACTTC. This encodes CASSPRTASYEQYF.